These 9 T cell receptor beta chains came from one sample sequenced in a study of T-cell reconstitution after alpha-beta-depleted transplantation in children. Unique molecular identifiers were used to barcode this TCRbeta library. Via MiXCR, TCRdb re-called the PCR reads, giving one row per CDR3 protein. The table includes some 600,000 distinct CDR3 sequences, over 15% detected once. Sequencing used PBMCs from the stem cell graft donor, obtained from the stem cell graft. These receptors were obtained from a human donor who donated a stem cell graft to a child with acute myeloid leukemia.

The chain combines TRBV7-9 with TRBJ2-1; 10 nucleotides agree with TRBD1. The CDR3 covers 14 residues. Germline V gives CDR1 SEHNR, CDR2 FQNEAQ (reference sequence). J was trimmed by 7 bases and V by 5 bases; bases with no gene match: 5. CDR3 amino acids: CASSRQGARNEQFF. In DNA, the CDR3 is TGTGCCAGCAGCCGACAGGGGGCTCGGAATGAGCAGTTCTTC.

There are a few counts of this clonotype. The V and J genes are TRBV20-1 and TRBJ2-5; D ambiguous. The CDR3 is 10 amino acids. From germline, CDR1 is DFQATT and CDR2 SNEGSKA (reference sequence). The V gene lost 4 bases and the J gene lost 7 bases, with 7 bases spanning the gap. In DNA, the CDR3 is TGCAGTGCTACTAAGAGGACCCAGTACTTC. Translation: CSATKRTQYF.

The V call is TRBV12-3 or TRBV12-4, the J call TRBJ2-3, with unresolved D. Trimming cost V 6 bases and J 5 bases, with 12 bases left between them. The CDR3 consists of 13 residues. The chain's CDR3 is CASSPKGEDTQYF. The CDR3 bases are TGTGCCAGCAGCCCCAAAGGCGAAGATACGCAGTATTTT.

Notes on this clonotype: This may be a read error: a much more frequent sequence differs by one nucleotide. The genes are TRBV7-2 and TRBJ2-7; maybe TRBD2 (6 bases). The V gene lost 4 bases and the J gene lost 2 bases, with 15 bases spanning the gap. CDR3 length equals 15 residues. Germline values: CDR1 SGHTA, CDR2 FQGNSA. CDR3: CASSSGLGFPYEQYF. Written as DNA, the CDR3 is TGTGCCAGCAGCTCGGGACTGGGGTTTCCCTACGAGCAGTACTTC.

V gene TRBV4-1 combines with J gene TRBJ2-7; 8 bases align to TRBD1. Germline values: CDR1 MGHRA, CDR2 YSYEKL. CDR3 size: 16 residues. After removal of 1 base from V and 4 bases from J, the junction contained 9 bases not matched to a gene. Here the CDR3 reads CASSQATDREMYEQYF. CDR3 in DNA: TGCGCCAGCAGCCAAGCCACGGACAGGGAAATGTACGAGCAGTACTTC.

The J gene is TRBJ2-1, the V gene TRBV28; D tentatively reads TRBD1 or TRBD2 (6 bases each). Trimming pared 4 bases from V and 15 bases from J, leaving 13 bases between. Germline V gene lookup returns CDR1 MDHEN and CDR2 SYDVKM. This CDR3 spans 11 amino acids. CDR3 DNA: TGTGCCAGCAGTTACAGGGAGGAGGGGTTCTTC. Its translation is CASSYREEGFF.

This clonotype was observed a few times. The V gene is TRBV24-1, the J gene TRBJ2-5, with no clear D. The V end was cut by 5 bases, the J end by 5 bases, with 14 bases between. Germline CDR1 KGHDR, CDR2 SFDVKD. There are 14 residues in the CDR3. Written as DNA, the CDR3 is TGTGCCACCAGTGCCCCCGGCCAAGGGGAGACCCAGTACTTC. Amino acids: CATSAPGQGETQYF.

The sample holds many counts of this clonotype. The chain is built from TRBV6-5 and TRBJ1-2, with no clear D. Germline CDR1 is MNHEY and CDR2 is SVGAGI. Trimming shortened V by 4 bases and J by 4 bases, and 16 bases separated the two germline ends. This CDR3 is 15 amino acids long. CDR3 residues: CASSSDGEVGYGYTF. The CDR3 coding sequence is TGTGCCAGCAGTTCGGACGGCGAGGTGGGCTATGGCTACACCTTC.

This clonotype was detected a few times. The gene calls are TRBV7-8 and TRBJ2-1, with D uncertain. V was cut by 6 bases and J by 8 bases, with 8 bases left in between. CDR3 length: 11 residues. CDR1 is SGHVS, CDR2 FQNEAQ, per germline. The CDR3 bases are TGTGCCAGCAGGAGTAGGGATGAGCAGTTCTTC. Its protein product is CASRSRDEQFF.